A single sample is the source of the 17 T cell receptor beta chains below, sequenced in a study of identical twins. One entry per CDR3 protein results from TCRdb running MiXCR on the 5' RACE reads. The table records some 300,000 distinct CDR3 sequences, around 12% of them present only once. The data also belong to a second study, concerning yellow fever vaccine responses in identical twins.

Sequencing was done on a sample of CD8+ T cells sorted from blood. The receptors stem from a woman aged 18 to 35 in good health.

The J gene is TRBJ2-1, the V gene TRBV27, with 8 bases fitting TRBD2. V dropped 2 bases and J dropped 8; count of bases not matched to a gene: 8. Germline V lookup: CDR1 MNHEY, CDR2 SMNVEV (reference sequence). The CDR3 totals 15 residues. In nucleotides, the CDR3 is TGTGCCAGCAGTTTACAAGCGGGAGTGATTGATGAGCAGTTCTTC. Its protein product is CASSLQAGVIDEQFF.

This clonotype was recorded a few times. V gene TRBV2 combines with J gene TRBJ2-2; a weak D match, TRBD1 (6 bases). Germline values: CDR1 SNHLY, CDR2 FYNNEI. V was cut by 9 bases and J by 2 bases, with 19 bases left in between. The CDR3 has 16 amino acids. CDR3 coding DNA: TGTGCCAGTAACGTACAGGGTGGGGAAAACACCGGGGAGCTGTTTTTT. This codes for CASNVQGGENTGELFF.

The V call is TRBV3-1, the J call TRBJ2-7, with TRBD2 matching 7 bases. The length of the CDR3 is 14 residues. V dropped 0 bases and J dropped 5; count of bases not matched to a gene: 4. The germline V gene has CDR1 LGHDT and CDR2 YNNKEL (reference sequence). CDR3 bases: TGTGCCAGCAGCCAAGAGGCTAGCGGAGACGAGCAGTACTTC. Residues: CASSQEASGDEQYF.

This clonotype was found many times. CDR3 sequence: CASSYSSTGAGYGYTF. The CDR3 coding sequence is TGTGCCAGCAGTTACTCATCGACAGGGGCTGGCTATGGCTACACCTTC. The chain has TRBV6-5 and TRBJ1-2, with 8 bases identical to TRBD1. The CDR3 runs to 16 residues. Germline V gives CDR1 MNHEY, CDR2 SVGAGI. V trimming: 0 bases; J trimming: 4 bases; junction bases outside the gene matches: 7.

This chain uses TRBV3-1 with TRBJ2-1; D remains unclear. Germline loops: CDR1 LGHDT, CDR2 YNNKEL (reference sequence). Trimming removed 0 bases from V and 10 bases from J, with 19 bases in between. This CDR3 is built from 16 residues. The CDR3 sequence is CASSQDPWEHVLEQFF. CDR3 nucleotides: TGTGCCAGCAGCCAAGACCCTTGGGAACACGTACTAGAGCAGTTCTTC.

Comments on this clonotype: One junction end disagrees with the germline gene, perhaps due to a read error. V and J are TRBV6-1 and TRBJ2-1; TRBD2 agrees at 13 bases. The CDR3 contains 15 residues. Looked up from germline, CDR1 is MNHNS and CDR2 is SASEGT. CDR3 coding DNA: TGTGCCAGCAAACTAGCGGGAGGGACCTACGATGAGCAGTTCTTC. Translated, it gives CASKLAGGTYDEQFF.

The J gene is TRBJ2-1, the V gene TRBV3-1; possible D gene TRBD1, 6 bases. Trimming left V 6 bases short and J 3 bases short, with 24 bases between. CDR1 and CDR2 from the germline V gene are LGHDT and YNNKEL (reference sequence). The length of the CDR3 is 18 residues. CDR3 sequence reads: CASSSVLPGKQGYNEQFF. CDR3 nucleotide sequence: TGTGCCAGCAGTTCCGTCCTACCGGGGAAACAGGGCTACAATGAGCAGTTCTTC.

The CDR3 nucleotides are TGTGCCACCAGCAGAGATATACACGGGGGGGCGGACATTCAGTACTTC. Translated, it gives CATSRDIHGGADIQYF. The rearrangement uses TRBV15 and TRBJ2-4; 8 nucleotides agree with TRBD2. CDR1 is LNHNV and CDR2 is YYDKDF in the germline V gene (reference sequence). This CDR3 is built from 16 residues. The trim removed 0 bases at V and 8 bases at J, leaving 9 bases unmatched.

The V call is TRBV5-5, the J call TRBJ1-1, with TRBD1 matching 11 bases. Germline V gene lookup returns CDR1 SGHKS and CDR2 YYEKEE (reference sequence). Unmatched junction bases numbered 13, after V lost 5 bases and J lost 7 bases. CDR3 length: 16 residues. The chain's CDR3 is CASRTNPGQGAGEAFF. As DNA, the CDR3 is TGTGCCAGCAGAACCAACCCCGGACAGGGGGCGGGTGAAGCTTTCTTT.

The chain is built from TRBV7-9 and TRBJ2-1; 11 positions match TRBD1. The germline gives CDR1 SEHNR, CDR2 FQNEAQ (reference sequence). The V segment lost 5 bases and the J segment 6 bases; nucleotides outside the gene matches: 3. The length of the CDR3 is 14 residues. CDR3 residues: CASSGDRGINEQFF. CDR3 nucleotide sequence: TGTGCCAGCAGCGGGGACAGGGGGATCAATGAGCAGTTCTTC.

This clonotype was counted a few times. V and J are TRBV2 and TRBJ1-1; D may be TRBD1 (5 bases). Germline CDR1 is SNHLY and CDR2 is FYNNEI. Deletions cut 8 bases from V and 5 bases from J, with 9 bases between. The CDR3 runs to 11 residues. CDR3 sequence: CASEGLTEAFF. The CDR3 DNA is TGTGCCAGCGAGGGGTTGACTGAAGCTTTCTTT.

This clonotype was recorded many times. The genes are TRBV11-2 and TRBJ2-1, with TRBD1 matching 7 bases. Trimming cost V 2 bases and J 5 bases; bases outside gene matches: 9. The V gene's germline CDR1 is SGHAT and CDR2 FQNNGV. This CDR3 has 16 amino acids. The CDR3 nucleotides read TGTGCCAGCAGCTTATTAATTTTGGGACAGAACAATGAGCAGTTCTTC. Its protein is CASSLLILGQNNEQFF.

This chain links TRBV9 with TRBJ2-2; the D is unclear. The CDR3 loop spans 15 amino acids. From germline, CDR1 is SGDLS and CDR2 YYNGEE. V shed 0 bases and J shed 6 bases, with 12 bases lying between them. The CDR3 loop is CASSVGWARAGELFF. The CDR3 DNA reads as TGTGCCAGCAGCGTAGGATGGGCTAGAGCCGGGGAGCTGTTTTTT.

This sequence joins TRBV2 and TRBJ2-2, with TRBD1 identical over 7 bases. Germline CDR1 and CDR2: SNHLY and FYNNEI. There are 13 residues in the CDR3. V lost 8 bases and J lost 3; bases outside the gene matches: 3. The DNA of the CDR3 is TGTGCCAGCTACGGGACAGACACCGGGGAGCTGTTTTTT. Amino acids: CASYGTDTGELFF. The whole variable domain, remainder taken from reference TRBV2 and TRBJ2-2, is EPEVTQTPSHQVTQMGQEVILRCVPISNHLYFYWYRQILGQKVEFLVSFYNNEISEKSEIFDDQFSVERPDGSNFTLKIRSTKLEDSAMYFCASYGTDTGELFFGEGSRLTVL.

V gene TRBV4-1 combines with J gene TRBJ2-2; D ambiguous. Germline V gene sequence: CDR1 MGHRA, CDR2 YSYEKL. The V and J ends lost 1 base and 7 bases respectively, with 10 bases between them. CDR3 length: 14 amino acids. CDR3 nucleotides: TGCGCCAGCAGCCAAGGTTTTGGGATCGGGGAGCTGTTTTTT. Amino acids: CASSQGFGIGELFF.

The sample holds a few counts of this clonotype. The genes are TRBV7-8 and TRBJ2-1; 8 bases fit TRBD2. This CDR3 has 15 residues. Germline lookup yields CDR1 SGHVS and CDR2 FQNEAQ. J lost 3 bases, V lost 5 bases, and 6 bases had no gene match. The CDR3 reads CASSGGGRIYNEQFF. CDR3 nucleotides: TGTGCCAGCAGCGGCGGGGGGCGGATCTACAATGAGCAGTTCTTC. Drawing the rest from reference TRBV7-8 and TRBJ2-1, the complete variable domain is GAGVSQSPRYKVAKRGQDVALRCDPISGHVSLFWYQQALGQGPEFLTYFQNEAQLDKSGLPSDRFFAERPEGSVSTLKIQRTQQEDSAVYLCASSGGGRIYNEQFFGPGTRLTVL.

This clonotype was counted at least ten times. The chain has TRBV6-2 or TRBV6-3 and TRBJ2-1; no firm D call. Germline CDR1 is MNHEY and CDR2 is SVGEGT. V shed 2 bases and J shed 2 bases, with 4 bases lying between them. The CDR3 totals 13 residues. The DNA for the CDR3 is TGTGCCAGCAGTTACCCGACCTACAATGAGCAGTTCTTC. Protein sequence: CASSYPTYNEQFF.